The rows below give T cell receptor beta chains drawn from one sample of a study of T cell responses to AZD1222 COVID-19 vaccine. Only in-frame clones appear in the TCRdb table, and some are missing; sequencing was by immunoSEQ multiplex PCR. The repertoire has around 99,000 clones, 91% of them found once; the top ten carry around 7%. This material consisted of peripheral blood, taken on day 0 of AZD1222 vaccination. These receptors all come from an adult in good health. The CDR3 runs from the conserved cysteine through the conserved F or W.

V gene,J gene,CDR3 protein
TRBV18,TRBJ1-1,CASSADIFVGTEAFF
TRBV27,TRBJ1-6,CASSLNHRAYYNSPLHF
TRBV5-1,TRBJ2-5,CASSLAGREETQYF
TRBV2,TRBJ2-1,CASMRMTGGYEQFF
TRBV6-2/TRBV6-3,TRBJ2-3,CASSPPPLDTQYF
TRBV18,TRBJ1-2,CASSPDGTNYGYTF
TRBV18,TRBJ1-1,CASSPGGDRTEAFF
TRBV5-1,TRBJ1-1,CASSLDASMNTEAFF
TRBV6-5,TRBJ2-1,CASSSGGPAYNEQFF
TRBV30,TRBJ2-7,CAWSVWGKSSYEQYF
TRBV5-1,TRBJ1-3,CASTPDTSGNTIYF
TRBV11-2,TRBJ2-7,CASSPGAGGPPYF
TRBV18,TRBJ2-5,CASSPDRFGTQYF
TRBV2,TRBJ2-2,CASNRLAGGFRTGELFF
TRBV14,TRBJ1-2,CASSQGWRGERHGYTF
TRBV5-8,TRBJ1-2,CASSTRQGPYGYTF
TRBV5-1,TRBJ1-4,CASMQGGGNEKLFF
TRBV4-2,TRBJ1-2,CASSQDQATGINYGYTF
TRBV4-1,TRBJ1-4,CASSQGTIGARGEKLFF
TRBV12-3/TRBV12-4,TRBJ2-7,CASSWGNSYEQYF
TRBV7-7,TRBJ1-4,CASSLQAGANEKLFF
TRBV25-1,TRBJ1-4,CASSEGGAGEKLFF
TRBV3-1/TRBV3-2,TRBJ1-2,CASRTSGGYTF
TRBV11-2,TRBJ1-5,CASTAGEGPGNQPQHF
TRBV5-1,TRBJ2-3,CASSLQASGGDTQYF
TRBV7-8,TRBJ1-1,CASSTSLDRVEAFF
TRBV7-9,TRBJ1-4,CASSLGEGGLHEKLFF
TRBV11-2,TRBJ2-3,CASSPRQGLAGITDTQYF
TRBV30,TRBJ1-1,CAWSAGSGWGEAFF
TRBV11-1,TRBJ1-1,CASSIRAGTEAFF
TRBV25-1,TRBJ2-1,CASSEDVWLNEQFF
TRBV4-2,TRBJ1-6,CASRDSGSSYNSPLHF
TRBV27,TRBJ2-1,CASSLAEGPLYNEQFF
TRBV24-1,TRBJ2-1,CATSEDGSYNEQFF
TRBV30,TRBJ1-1,CAWSTGATEAFF
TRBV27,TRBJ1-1,CASSFTPLQAMNTEAFF
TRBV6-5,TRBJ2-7,CASATGSYEQYF
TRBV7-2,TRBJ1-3,CASSPRTWALRLAGNTIYF
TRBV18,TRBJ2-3,CASSPDFTDTQYF
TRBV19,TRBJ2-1,CASSIQEGSYNEQFF
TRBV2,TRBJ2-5,CASSWQEETQYF
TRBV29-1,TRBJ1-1,CSVEEGQNTEAFF
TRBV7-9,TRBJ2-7,CASSPLLAGVGEQYF
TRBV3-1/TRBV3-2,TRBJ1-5,CASSQGQAQPRGSNQPQHF
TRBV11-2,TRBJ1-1,CASSLAPKGGRGTEAFF
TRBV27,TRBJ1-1,CASSTGRTEAFF
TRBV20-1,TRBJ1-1,CSATPTAAAFF
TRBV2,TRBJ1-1,CASSRETEAFF
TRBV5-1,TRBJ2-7,CASSFDSSYEQYF
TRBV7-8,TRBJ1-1,CASSSSGGANTEAFF
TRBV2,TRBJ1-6,CASSEGLGGNSPLHF
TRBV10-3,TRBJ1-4,CAISERGLEGVGEKLFF
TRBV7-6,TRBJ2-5,CASSLESIQETQYF